This TCR beta chain was obtained from a study of PD-L1 blockade in urothelial cancer. Study context: Blood samples had a median of roughly 140,000 T cells, just under 85,000 unique TCRs, and clonality approximately 0.08.

On this clone: Its antigen remains unidentified.

Study results and limitations: Patients who had durable benefit saw their tumor-associated blood clones expand more at 3 weeks.

The CDR3 loop spans 13 amino acids. Trimming removed 0 bases from V and 7 bases from J, with 9 bases in between. Germline values: CDR1 LGHNA, CDR2 YNFKEQ. The data were produced by immunoSEQ multiplex PCR, yet TCRdb's version contains in-frame clones alone and is incomplete. The sample yields some 51,000 clones, 88% seen once. The time point: peripheral blood 6 weeks after treatment start. Each patient contributed between 1 and 8 total time points of blood mononuclear cells, pretreatment and during treatment. The rearrangement links TRBV4-2 to TRBJ2-5, with a tentative D call TRBD2 (6 bases). The origin of this receptor is a man aged 60-69 years with urothelial cancer. The sample in question was PBMCs, obtained around atezolizumab (anti-PD-L1) treatment. The CDR3 loop is CASSQDMGGTQYF. The CDR3 nucleotides are TGTGCCAGCAGCCAAGATATGGGGGGGACCCAGTACTTC.